This T cell receptor (beta chain) comes out of a study of T cell responses to AZD1222 COVID-19 vaccine. Across the whole study: Second-dose timings of about 4 or about 12 weeks were pooled.

Method: immunoSEQ multiplex PCR; TCRdb's copy keeps in-frame clones and lacks some. The top ten clones hold approximately 1.8% of a sample with fewer than 200,000 clones, 85% to 90% of them seen once. About this clone itself: The target antigen is unknown.

Study outcomes and limitations: Donors, mostly white British, included more females; clonal diversity was possibly underestimated. With two AZD1222 doses given, Spike-specific TCR breadth and depth both rose. Researchers took repertoire samples only after the peak T cell response had come.

The sample here was peripheral blood, taken on day 0 of AZD1222 vaccination. The clonotype was recovered from an adult in good health.

The CDR3 DNA reads TGCGCCAGTATAGGGGGCCGTTCTGAAGCTTTCTTT. Translated, it gives CASIGGRSEAFF. V usage is TRBV10-2 and J usage is TRBJ1-1; 7 bases line up with TRBD1. With V trimmed by 9 bases and J by 6 bases, 7 bases remained unmatched. The germline gives CDR1 WSHSY, CDR2 SAAADI. The CDR3 extends over 12 amino acids.